These T cell receptor beta chains were read from a single sample in a study of Ad26.COV2.S vaccination and SARS-CoV-2 variants. Here immunoSEQ multiplex PCR was the method, and the copy in TCRdb shows in-frame clones only, minus some. The sample includes more than 300,000 clones, 70% to 90% of them seen just once. Sample: peripheral blood, taken in a trial of Ad26.COV2.S vaccine versus placebo. These receptor sequences come from a person aged 18-65 years who received the Ad26.COV2.S COVID-19 vaccine or a placebo. Each CDR3 is given with its conserved first and last residue. The order of the fields is CDR3 protein, D gene, V gene. A D gene is named only where the DNA matches it firmly.

CDR3aa: CASSVEQGPDTGELFF
d_gene: TRBD1
v_gene: TRBV9

CDR3aa: CASSLGTSGTDTQYF
d_gene: TRBD2
v_gene: TRBV6-4

CDR3aa: CASSLRGRGTEAFF
d_gene: .
v_gene: TRBV7-8

CDR3aa: CASSFTGISIFRGYTF
d_gene: .
v_gene: TRBV5-1

CDR3aa: CASSQVSGRTYEQYF
d_gene: .
v_gene: TRBV3-1/TRBV3-2

CDR3aa: CASSLTGGDNSPLHF
d_gene: .
v_gene: TRBV6-2/TRBV6-3

CDR3aa: CASSLSYTGEQYF
d_gene: .
v_gene: TRBV28

CDR3aa: CASKESAPTDGGEQFF
d_gene: .
v_gene: TRBV5-6

CDR3aa: CASSQEQGFPDTQYF
d_gene: .
v_gene: TRBV14

CDR3aa: CASSIASGGALFGTQYF
d_gene: TRBD2
v_gene: TRBV19

CDR3aa: CAIGGRSGANVLTF
d_gene: .
v_gene: TRBV28

CDR3aa: CASTVDGRHGGYTF
d_gene: .
v_gene: TRBV5-1

CDR3aa: CASSYGLAGARLLYEQYF
d_gene: TRBD2
v_gene: TRBV7-9

CDR3aa: CASRGLGQGLWGYTF
d_gene: TRBD1
v_gene: TRBV27

CDR3aa: CASSQQPSSYEQYF
d_gene: .
v_gene: TRBV3-1/TRBV3-2

CDR3aa: CASSERVTGELFF
d_gene: .
v_gene: TRBV6-1

CDR3aa: CASRGTYDADTQYF
d_gene: .
v_gene: TRBV6-5

CDR3aa: CASSLGFALSNQPQHF
d_gene: .
v_gene: TRBV28

CDR3aa: CASSESIGTGFMIGYTF
d_gene: TRBD1
v_gene: TRBV6-1

CDR3aa: CASSLYRSYNEQFF
d_gene: .
v_gene: TRBV5-4

CDR3aa: CASSLGALPETQYF
d_gene: .
v_gene: TRBV11-2

CDR3aa: CASSLETGYGYTF
d_gene: .
v_gene: TRBV7-9

CDR3aa: CASSFGPTNEQFF
d_gene: .
v_gene: TRBV5-1

CDR3aa: CASSVPQGGTEAFF
d_gene: TRBD1
v_gene: TRBV5-6

CDR3aa: CASSRTGGAGGNEQFF
d_gene: TRBD2
v_gene: TRBV7-3

CDR3aa: CSVEYRMKETQYF
d_gene: .
v_gene: TRBV29-1

CDR3aa: CASSHPNSPLHF
d_gene: .
v_gene: TRBV4-1

CDR3aa: CASSLEIGTGELFF
d_gene: .
v_gene: TRBV11-2

CDR3aa: CASSAPRQGTGFYSYNEQFF
d_gene: TRBD1
v_gene: TRBV6-1

CDR3aa: CASSLQSAGRAETQYF
d_gene: .
v_gene: TRBV7-2

CDR3aa: CASSQRRSGGSGNTIYF
d_gene: .
v_gene: TRBV4-2

CDR3aa: CASSGPEGGWRNEQFF
d_gene: .
v_gene: TRBV5-6

CDR3aa: CASSKLKDRGLPRRAHFGVYEQYF
d_gene: .
v_gene: TRBV21-1

CDR3aa: CSVDQNYGYTF
d_gene: .
v_gene: TRBV29-1

CDR3aa: CASSFLQGQSTDTQYF
d_gene: .
v_gene: TRBV2

CDR3aa: CASSIVTGQGAVGYTF
d_gene: TRBD1
v_gene: TRBV19

CDR3aa: CASSPYSGNTIYF
d_gene: .
v_gene: TRBV6-5

CDR3aa: CASRARGHRTGELFF
d_gene: .
v_gene: TRBV2

CDR3aa: CASREFRQGASGNQPQHF
d_gene: TRBD1
v_gene: TRBV6-4

CDR3aa: CASSSLDRDQPQHF
d_gene: TRBD1
v_gene: TRBV7-9

CDR3aa: CASEEDSSYNEQFF
d_gene: .
v_gene: TRBV28

CDR3aa: CASKPGQGFAYEQYF
d_gene: TRBD1
v_gene: TRBV27

CDR3aa: CASSLGLNYGYTF
d_gene: .
v_gene: TRBV12-3/TRBV12-4

CDR3aa: CASSQRTGGNEKLFF
d_gene: TRBD1
v_gene: TRBV5-1

CDR3aa: CAISETNTGELFF
d_gene: .
v_gene: TRBV10-3

CDR3aa: CSARTVTEAFF
d_gene: .
v_gene: TRBV20-1

CDR3aa: CASSEYFLSGLSGYTF
d_gene: .
v_gene: TRBV25-1

CDR3aa: CASSFYPTAGQPQHF
d_gene: .
v_gene: TRBV28

CDR3aa: CASRSPHSYEQYF
d_gene: .
v_gene: TRBV7-2

CDR3aa: CAGGVTENTEAFF
d_gene: .
v_gene: TRBV6-5

CDR3aa: CASSPNRVGYTF
d_gene: .
v_gene: TRBV2

CDR3aa: CASSLPKGGVPYYGYTF
d_gene: .
v_gene: TRBV11-2

CDR3aa: CASSGTGGSYEQYF
d_gene: TRBD1
v_gene: TRBV5-1

CDR3aa: CASSLVSGQSYNEQFF
d_gene: .
v_gene: TRBV7-2

CDR3aa: CASSLWRGSTDTQYF
d_gene: TRBD2
v_gene: TRBV5-1